This T cell receptor beta chain was profiled in a study of control samples from healthy donors and cancer patients. The V end lost 1 base, the J end lost 0 bases, and 8 bases lay between the germline ends. Germline V gene sequence: CDR1 LNHDA, CDR2 SQIVND (reference sequence). This CDR3 has 15 amino acids. The table came from immunoSEQ multiplex PCR; TCRdb's copy has only in-frame clones and leaves some out. The sample shows 100,000 to 150,000 clones, 80% to 90% of them seen only once. The sample taken for sequencing was blood. V gene TRBV19 combines with J gene TRBJ2-3; D unresolved. This TCR came from a man aged 55 to 70 in good health. CDR3 protein: CASSIGRLSTDTQYF. CDR3 DNA sequence: TGTGCCAGTAGTATAGGCAGGCTCAGCACAGATACGCAGTATTTT.